Listed here is a single TCR beta chain. Its specificity is not known. Using a J-beta primer mix together with a sample-barcoded 5' primer, a second PCR was run for about 6 to 11 cycles. A template-switch adaptor that had 12 random nucleotides put a tag on each cDNA molecule. TCRdb called the 5' RACE reads again in MiXCR, with one record for every CDR3 protein. The repertoire holds fewer than 2 million distinct CDR3 sequences, with about two fifths as singletons. This sample stems from a study of blood T cells in healthy people across ages. Study-wide results and caveats: Age brought a roughly linear fall in TCR beta diversity measured per million T cells. Estimates based on one million T cells were treated as lower bounds.

Russia was home to the donors, healthy Caucasian individuals aged 6 to 90. CDR3 length equals 16 residues. Germline V gene data show CDR1 as SEHNR and CDR2 as FQNEAQ (reference sequence). Trimming removed 5 bases from V and 4 bases from J, with 20 bases in between. This receptor was obtained from a human donor in good health. Sequencing used blood. The V gene is TRBV7-9, the J gene TRBJ1-2; D is possibly TRBD1 (6 bases). DNA of the CDR3: TGTGCCAGCAGCCCTAACTGGGGGCGGGTAGGCTATGGCTACACCTTC. It is translated as CASSPNWGRVGYGYTF.